A selection of T cell receptor beta chains follows, all from one sample in a study of PD-1 blockade in classical Hodgkin lymphoma. Profiled with immunoSEQ multiplex PCR; TCRdb holds only in-frame clones, not every one. In the table there are about 11,000 clones, roughly 75% of which are singletons. The specimen comprised peripheral blood mononuclear cells (PBMCs), sampled at baseline. The source of these receptors is a human donor with classical Hodgkin lymphoma. Both conserved end residues are part of each CDR3. The D gene is left open where the match is weak. Expanded clones are given a class, and other clones once, few, many or no size at all.

j_call	cdr3_length	clone_size	d_call	v_call	cdr3_aa	cdr3_nt
TRBJ2-7	15	NA	TRBD1	TRBV5-1	CASSFLGDRSYEQYF	TGCGCCAGCAGCTTCCTTGGGGACAGGTCCTACGAGCAGTACTTC
TRBJ1-5	13	NA	NA	TRBV10-2	CASSEWANQPQHF	TGCGCCAGCAGTGAATGGGCCAATCAGCCCCAGCATTTT
TRBJ1-1	14	NA	NA	TRBV7-9	CASSLAGGNTEAFF	TGTGCCAGCAGCTTAGCAGGGGGGAACACTGAAGCTTTCTTT
TRBJ1-2	15	NA	NA	TRBV16	CASSQIHGTSLGYTF	TGTGCCAGCAGCCAAATCCACGGGACGTCTCTTGGCTACACCTTC
TRBJ2-7	14	NA	NA	TRBV15	CATSRDWGNYEQYF	TGTGCCACCAGCAGAGATTGGGGGAACTACGAGCAGTACTTC
TRBJ1-2	13	few	NA	TRBV5-5	CASSLVAFGGYTF	TGTGCCAGCAGCTTAGTAGCCTTCGGAGGCTACACCTTC
TRBJ2-7	15	few	TRBD1	TRBV7-2	CASSNRQGGIGEQYF	TGTGCCAGCAGCAATCGACAGGGGGGAATTGGCGAGCAGTACTTC
TRBJ1-6	13	NA	NA	TRBV6-1	CASGYYYNSPLHF	TGTGCCAGCGGGTACTATTATAATTCACCCCTCCACTTT
TRBJ2-3	13	NA	TRBD2	TRBV2	CATGTSGLDTQYF	TGTGCCACCGGGACTAGCGGGTTAGATACGCAGTATTTT
TRBJ2-1	15	NA	TRBD2	TRBV9	CASSVGTSGPNEQFF	TGTGCCAGCAGCGTAGGGACTAGCGGGCCCAATGAGCAGTTCTTC
TRBJ2-5	12	NA	TRBD1	TRBV29-1	CSVENRGETQYF	TGCAGCGTGGAAAACAGGGGAGAGACCCAGTACTTC
TRBJ2-3	15	NA	NA	TRBV28	CASRDRDPYTDTQYF	TGTGCCAGCCGAGACCGGGACCCATACACAGATACGCAGTATTTT
TRBJ1-2	13	NA	NA	TRBV7-9	CASSVSYEQGYTF	TGTGCCAGCAGCGTATCCTACGAGCAGGGCTACACCTTC
TRBJ2-1	14	NA	TRBD2	TRBV12-5	CASGSSGSGNEQFF	TGTGCTAGTGGTTCTAGCGGGAGTGGTAATGAGCAGTTCTTC
TRBJ1-2	14	NA	NA	TRBV25-1	CASSPDWLIVGYTF	TGTGCCAGCAGTCCGGACTGGCTTATCGTGGGCTACACCTTC
TRBJ1-1	15	NA	NA	TRBV7-3	CASSPREGRNTEAFF	TGTGCCAGCAGCCCGCGGGAGGGGCGAAACACTGAAGCTTTCTTT
TRBJ1-2	15	NA	TRBD1	TRBV27	CASSLYTGANYGYTF	TGTGCCAGCAGTTTATATACAGGGGCGAACTATGGCTACACCTTC
TRBJ1-2	13	NA	TRBD1	TRBV10-3	CAISETGVSGYTF	TGTGCCATCAGTGAGACAGGGGTCTCTGGCTACACCTTC
TRBJ2-1	15	NA	TRBD2	TRBV27	CASSLAGAWGNEQFF	TGTGCCAGCAGTCTAGCGGGAGCGTGGGGGAATGAGCAGTTCTTC
TRBJ2-7	16	NA	NA	TRBV28	CASSRLGLAYSYEQYF	TGTGCCAGCAGCCGTCTGGGCCTAGCGTACTCCTACGAGCAGTACTTC
TRBJ1-1	13	NA	NA	TRBV18	CASSPSMNTEAFF	TGTGCCAGCTCACCAAGTATGAACACTGAAGCTTTCTTT
TRBJ1-5	14	NA	NA	TRBV10-3	CAIAQNPSNQPQHF	TGTGCCATCGCGCAGAACCCTAGCAATCAGCCCCAGCATTTT
TRBJ1-5	16	few	NA	TRBV15	CATSRDARGPYQPQHF	TGTGCCACCAGCAGAGATGCCAGGGGACCTTATCAGCCCCAGCATTTT
TRBJ2-1	14	NA	NA	TRBV21-1	CASSPDRGDNEQFF	TGTGCCAGCAGCCCCGACAGGGGGGACAATGAGCAGTTCTTC
TRBJ2-7	13	NA	NA	TRBV6-6	CATRETGLYEQYF	TGTGCCACTCGAGAGACTGGACTCTACGAGCAGTACTTC
TRBJ1-6	15	NA	NA	TRBV6-1	CASSELRHNNSPLHF	TGTGCCAGCAGTGAGCTGAGACATAATAATTCACCCCTCCACTTT
TRBJ2-3	14	NA	NA	TRBV19	CASSVTSSTDTQYF	TGTGCCAGTAGTGTCACCAGTAGCACAGATACGCAGTATTTT
TRBJ2-7	15	NA	TRBD2	TRBV18	CASSPGLIENYEQYF	TGTGCCAGCTCACCGGGACTAATCGAGAACTACGAGCAGTACTTC
TRBJ2-4	15	NA	NA	TRBV5-1	CASSLMPGQENIQYF	TGCGCCAGCAGCCTCATGCCGGGACAAGAAAACATTCAGTACTTC
TRBJ1-5	16	NA	NA	TRBV7-2	CASSFGHTLSNQPQHF	TGTGCCAGCAGCTTTGGACATACTCTTAGCAATCAGCCCCAGCATTTT
TRBJ2-3	15	NA	NA	TRBV5-1	CASSLSGRVTDTQYF	TGCGCCAGCAGCTTAAGCGGAAGGGTCACAGATACGCAGTATTTT
TRBJ2-7	13	NA	NA	TRBV29-1	CSARQRTGYEQYF	TGCAGCGCTCGACAGAGGACGGGCTACGAGCAGTACTTC
TRBJ1-1	14	NA	TRBD1	TRBV7-8	CASSPRTGLTEAFF	TGTGCCAGCAGCCCGAGGACAGGGTTGACTGAAGCTTTCTTT
TRBJ1-2	15	NA	NA	TRBV18	CASSPPAIKVGGYTF	TGTGCCAGCTCACCACCGGCCATAAAAGTGGGTGGCTACACCTTC
TRBJ1-1	14	NA	TRBD1	TRBV4-1	CASSQDWDSTEAFF	TGCGCCAGCAGCCAAGATTGGGACAGCACTGAAGCTTTCTTT
TRBJ2-7	16	NA	TRBD2	TRBV7-2	CASSLSLGREGYEQYF	TGTGCCAGCAGCTTAAGTCTAGGTCGGGAGGGCTACGAGCAGTACTTC
TRBJ2-7	14	NA	TRBD2	TRBV6-1	CASTLGLAAVEQYF	TGTGCCAGCACCCTCGGACTAGCGGCCGTCGAGCAGTACTTC
TRBJ1-3	15	NA	TRBD1	TRBV28	CASSAPGQHGNTIYF	TGTGCCAGCAGTGCCCCGGGACAGCATGGAAACACCATATATTTT
TRBJ2-7	17	few	TRBD2	TRBV28	CASSSLQSGILVYEQYF	TGTGCCAGCAGTTCCTTACAGAGCGGGATCTTAGTGTACGAGCAGTACTTC
TRBJ2-1	15	few	TRBD1	TRBV5-1	CASSPQTLTGVEQFF	TGCGCCAGCAGCCCCCAAACTTTGACAGGGGTTGAGCAGTTCTTC
TRBJ1-6	14	once	NA	TRBV4-1	CASSRGATDSPLHF	TGCGCCAGCAGTCGAGGGGCGACCGATTCACCCCTCCACTTT